A selection of T cell receptor beta chains follows, all from one sample in a study of T cell responses to AZD1222 COVID-19 vaccine. Clones were sequenced by immunoSEQ multiplex PCR, and TCRdb holds only the in-frame ones, with some missing. The table has about 120,000 clones, roughly 88% seen once. The input for sequencing was peripheral blood, taken on day 0 of AZD1222 vaccination. The receptors shown here come from an adult in good health. Each CDR3 is given with its conserved first and last residue. A D gene is named only where the DNA matches it firmly. The size of a clone is reported for some rows only, either as once, few or many, or as a class for expanded clones.

abundance,j_gene,v_gene,d_gene,CDR3nt,CDR3aa
-,TRBJ2-7,TRBV5-4,-,TGTGCCAGCAGCTCCAACCGGGCCGAGCAGTACTTC,CASSSNRAEQYF
-,TRBJ2-3,TRBV9,TRBD2,TGTGCCAGCAGCGCGGGGGGAGATACGCAGTATTTT,CASSAGGDTQYF
-,TRBJ1-1,TRBV14,-,TGTGCCAGCAGCCTCATAGGTGAGACTAGGGGGACTGAAGCTTTCTTT,CASSLIGETRGTEAFF
-,TRBJ1-5,TRBV19,-,TGTGCCAGTAGTATTTGGCAGGGTGGACAGCCCCAGCATTTT,CASSIWQGGQPQHF
many,TRBJ1-3,TRBV4-2,-,TGTGCCAGCAGCCAAGAAACCCAAGGACGGGGGCGAATTTCATCTGGAAACACCATATATTTT,CASSQETQGRGRISSGNTIYF
-,TRBJ2-7,TRBV11-2,-,TGTGCCAGCGGGGTAAGCTCCTACGAGCAGTACTTC,CASGVSSYEQYF
-,TRBJ2-7,TRBV4-2,TRBD1,TGTGCCAGCAGCCAAGGGGGGACAGGGGATGAGGTCCAGTACTTC,CASSQGGTGDEVQYF
-,TRBJ1-5,TRBV6-6,-,TGTGCCAGCAGTCCAGGGAACGTGGGGCGTACAGGGACGAATCAGCCCCAGCATTTT,CASSPGNVGRTGTNQPQHF
-,TRBJ1-1,TRBV19,-,TGTGCCAGTAAGGCGGGACTGTACACTGAAGCTTTCTTT,CASKAGLYTEAFF
-,TRBJ2-3,TRBV6-5,TRBD2,TGTGCCAGCAGTTTCCGAGCGGGGGCAGGAGATACGCAGTATTTT,CASSFRAGAGDTQYF
-,TRBJ1-4,TRBV5-1,-,TGCGCCAGCAGTTTTCAGGGCACTAATGAAAAACTGTTTTTT,CASSFQGTNEKLFF
-,TRBJ2-1,TRBV6-4,-,TGTGCCAGCAGTGAGGTGGGAAATTCGATGAATGAGCAGTTCTTC,CASSEVGNSMNEQFF
once,TRBJ1-3,TRBV7-9,TRBD1,TGTGCCAGCAGCTTATTTCAGGGGGCTGGAAACACCATATATTTT,CASSLFQGAGNTIYF
-,TRBJ1-2,TRBV19,TRBD1,TGTGCCAGTAGTATTGGGAAACAGGGGATACGTGGCTACACCTTC,CASSIGKQGIRGYTF
-,TRBJ2-7,TRBV5-4,-,TGTGCCAGCAGCCACGGAGAGGAATACGAGCAGTACTTC,CASSHGEEYEQYF
-,TRBJ1-3,TRBV5-6,TRBD1,TGTGCCAGCAGCTATGGACAGGGTAGCTCTGGAAACACCATATATTTT,CASSYGQGSSGNTIYF
-,TRBJ1-6,TRBV19,-,TGTGCCAGTAGTTACGGGACGGTGCTTGGTCCCCTCCACTTT,CASSYGTVLGPLHF
-,TRBJ1-6,TRBV6-1,TRBD1,TGTGCCATCGGACAGGCTAATTCACCCCTCCACTTT,CAIGQANSPLHF
few,TRBJ1-4,TRBV21-1,-,TGTGCCAGCAGCAAAGATTCCGATGAAAAACTGTTTTTT,CASSKDSDEKLFF
-,TRBJ1-6,TRBV15,-,TGTGCCACCAGCAGCGGGGGATTAGGAAATTCACCCCTCCACTTT,CATSSGGLGNSPLHF
few,TRBJ1-1,TRBV27,-,TGTGCCAGCCGTACCTTAGGGGCTTCCGGGAACACTGAAGCTTTCTTT,CASRTLGASGNTEAFF
-,TRBJ2-1,TRBV6-2/TRBV6-3,TRBD2,TGTGCCAGCAGCCCTCTACTAGCGGGGGGGCAAAATGAGCAGTTCTTC,CASSPLLAGGQNEQFF
-,TRBJ1-4,TRBV2,-,TGTGCCAGCAGTAGGAGGGTAACTAATGAAAAACTGTTTTTT,CASSRRVTNEKLFF
-,TRBJ2-1,TRBV9,-,TGTGCCAGCAGCATGCGGGGAGTCAGCTCCTACAATGAGCAGTTCTTC,CASSMRGVSSYNEQFF
-,TRBJ2-5,TRBV20-1,TRBD1,TGCAGTGCTAGTGGAGGGACAGGTGATCCTCAGGAGACCCAGTACTTC,CSASGGTGDPQETQYF
-,TRBJ2-7,TRBV5-6,-,TGTGCCAGCAGCTCCATCGGAACCTACGAGCAGTACTTC,CASSSIGTYEQYF
-,TRBJ1-1,TRBV18,-,TGTGCCAGCTCACCACCGGGAACTGAAGCTTTCTTT,CASSPPGTEAFF
-,TRBJ1-2,TRBV5-6,-,TGTGCCAGCAGCTTGGTGGGGGAGGTAAACTATGGCTACACCTTC,CASSLVGEVNYGYTF
-,TRBJ1-5,TRBV5-8,TRBD1,TGTGCCAGCAGCTTGGAAGGGACAGGGTATCAGCCCCAGCATTTT,CASSLEGTGYQPQHF
-,TRBJ2-3,TRBV14,-,TGTGCCAGCAGCCCGGAAGGGTTTTTGCGAGGGCCAGATACGCAGTATTTT,CASSPEGFLRGPDTQYF
-,TRBJ2-3,TRBV29-1,TRBD1,TGCAGCGCCAGGGGGTTCGATACGCAGTATTTT,CSARGFDTQYF
-,TRBJ1-1,TRBV4-1,-,TGCGCCAGCAGCCCCAACGCCCGGTTGCGGTATGAAGCTTTCTTT,CASSPNARLRYEAFF
-,TRBJ1-3,TRBV3-1/TRBV3-2,-,TGTGCCAGCAGCCTTAAGGGAGCTGGAAACACCATATATTTT,CASSLKGAGNTIYF
-,TRBJ1-1,TRBV19,TRBD1,TGTGCCAGTGGGACAGGCCCGAACACTGAAGCTTTCTTT,CASGTGPNTEAFF
-,TRBJ1-2,TRBV6-2/TRBV6-3,TRBD1,TGTGCCAGCAGCAAGGACAGGTCTAACTATGGCTACACCTTC,CASSKDRSNYGYTF
-,TRBJ1-3,TRBV9,TRBD1,TGTGCCAGCAGCGGGGTGAAGGGGGCTTCAGCTGGAAACACCATATATTTT,CASSGVKGASAGNTIYF
few,TRBJ2-5,TRBV6-1,TRBD1,TGTGCCAGCAGTGAAGAAGCCGGGACAGGGGTAGAGACCCAGTACTTC,CASSEEAGTGVETQYF
-,TRBJ1-2,TRBV5-1,-,TGCGCCAGCAGCTTGGTACTTGGTTCAGCCTATGGCTACACCTTC,CASSLVLGSAYGYTF
-,TRBJ1-2,TRBV27,TRBD1,TGTGCCAGCAGGGGGACAGCCGTCTATGGCTACACCTTC,CASRGTAVYGYTF
medium-sized,TRBJ1-5,TRBV7-3,-,TGTGCCAGCAGCTTAAGCAGTGATCAGCCCCAGCATTTT,CASSLSSDQPQHF
-,TRBJ1-2,TRBV4-2,-,TGTGCCAGCAGTCAAGAAACAGGAAACTATGGCTACACCTTC,CASSQETGNYGYTF
-,TRBJ1-2,TRBV9,TRBD1,TGTGCCAGCCGGCCCGGGGACAGGGGATATTATGGCTACACCTTC,CASRPGDRGYYGYTF
-,TRBJ1-1,TRBV14,TRBD1,TGTGCCAGCAGCCAAATTGGACAGGGGTGGGACACTGAAGCTTTCTTT,CASSQIGQGWDTEAFF
few,TRBJ2-7,TRBV10-3,TRBD1,TGTGCCATCAGCCACAGGGGGGACTCCTACGAGCAGTACTTC,CAISHRGDSYEQYF
-,TRBJ2-5,TRBV5-8,TRBD1,TGTGCCAGCAGAACCGGGACAGGGAGTGGGGAGACCCAGTACTTC,CASRTGTGSGETQYF
-,TRBJ1-1,TRBV11-2,-,TGTGCCAGCAGCTCGAGTGACAGGACGAACACTGAAGCTTTCTTT,CASSSSDRTNTEAFF